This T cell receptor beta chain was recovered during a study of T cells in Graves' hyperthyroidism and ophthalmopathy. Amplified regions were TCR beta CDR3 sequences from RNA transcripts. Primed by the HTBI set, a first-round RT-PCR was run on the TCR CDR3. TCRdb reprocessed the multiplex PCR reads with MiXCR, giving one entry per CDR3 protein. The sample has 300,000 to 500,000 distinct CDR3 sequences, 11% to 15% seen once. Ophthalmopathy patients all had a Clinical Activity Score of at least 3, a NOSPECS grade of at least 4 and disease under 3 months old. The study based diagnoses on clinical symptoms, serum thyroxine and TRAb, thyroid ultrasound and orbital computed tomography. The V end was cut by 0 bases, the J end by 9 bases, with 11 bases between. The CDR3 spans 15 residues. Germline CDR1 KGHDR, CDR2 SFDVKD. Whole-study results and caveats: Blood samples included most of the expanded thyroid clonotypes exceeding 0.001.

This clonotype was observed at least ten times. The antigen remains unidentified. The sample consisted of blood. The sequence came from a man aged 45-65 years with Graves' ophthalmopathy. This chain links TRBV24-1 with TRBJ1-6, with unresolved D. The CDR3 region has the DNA TGTGCCACCAGTGATTTGCAGTCGTACTTTTCACCCCTCCACTTT. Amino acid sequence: CATSDLQSYFSPLHF.